The rows below give T cell receptor beta chains drawn from one sample of a study of cytomegalovirus exposure and HLA in healthy donors. Profiling relied on immunoSEQ multiplex PCR, and the TCRdb table lists in-frame clones only, not all of them. The sample includes around 110,000 clones, approximately 70% of them seen just once. Sequencing used PBMCs. Receptor source: a man younger than 35 in good health and CMV-seronegative. CDR3s leave out the opening cysteine and the closing phenylalanine or tryptophan.

>TRBV20-1|TRBJ1-1|9
SAKQGMEAF
>TRBV18|TRBJ2-7|14
ASSPFQGGDAYEQY
>TRBV6-1|TRBJ2-5|12
ASRSGRHLGEQY
>TRBV5-1|TRBJ2-7|14
ASSSSWTSGNYEQY
>TRBV5-1|TRBJ2-6|15
ASSSSRGSSGANVLT
>TRBV29-1|TRBJ1-1|10
SVERGSAMAF
>TRBV28|TRBJ2-1|16
ASRSTGAGGIVYNEQF
>TRBV29-1|TRBJ1-1|9
SVGAGGEAF
>TRBV5-4|TRBJ2-5|14
ASSPTSGGPKETQY
>TRBV29-1|TRBJ2-4|10
SVGSIKNIQY
>TRBV15|TRBJ1-4|12
ATSPGGGGEKLF
>TRBV19|TRBJ2-5|14
ASSPQRGTNQETQY
>TRBV6-1|TRBJ2-5|13
ATSRPGQGSETQY
>TRBV19|TRBJ1-1|12
ASSIGQWDTEAF